The 13 T cell receptor beta chains below come from one sample, sequenced in a study of blood T cell repertoires in COVID-19. Produced via immunoSEQ multiplex PCR; TCRdb's table is partial and in-frame only. The table includes roughly 85,000 clones, under 80% detected once. The sample was peripheral blood. All receptors derive from a human donor in a cohort sampled during active COVID-19.

The V gene is TRBV10-3, the J gene TRBJ1-2, with TRBD1 as a possible D gene (6 bases). Trimming cost V 9 bases and J 4 bases, with 18 bases left between them. The CDR3 consists of 14 residues. In germline, CDR1 is ENHRY, CDR2 SYGVKD. The CDR3 region is CAIWVGTPAYGYTF. The CDR3 DNA is TGTGCCATTTGGGTTGGGACACCGGCCTATGGCTACACCTTC.

The V and J genes are TRBV6-1 and TRBJ2-2; tentative D call: TRBD1 (6 bases). V lost 1 base and J 13 bases, leaving 16 bases between the germline ends. This CDR3 has 14 amino acids. CDR1 is MNHNS, CDR2 SASEGT, per germline. The CDR3 DNA is TGTGCCAGCAGTGAAGGTTATTACAGGGAGAGGCTGTTTTTT. It encodes CASSEGYYRERLFF.

V gene TRBV18 combines with J gene TRBJ1-1, with D possibly being TRBD1 (6 bases). The V end was cut by 4 bases, the J end by 0 bases, with 15 bases between. This CDR3 comprises 16 residues. Germline V gene lookup returns CDR1 KGHSH and CDR2 LQKENI. The CDR3 sequence: CASSLRQEGMNTEAFF. CDR3 sequence (DNA): TGTGCCAGCTCACTCCGACAGGAAGGGATGAACACTGAAGCTTTCTTT.

The chain employs TRBV18 and TRBJ2-3; no definite D call. This CDR3 comprises 15 residues. Germline V gene data show CDR1 as KGHSH and CDR2 as LQKENI. V was cut by 0 bases and J by 1 base, with 8 bases left in between. CDR3 sequence reads: CASSPPAPRTDTQYF. DNA for the CDR3: TGTGCCAGCTCACCACCGGCCCCGCGCACAGATACGCAGTATTTT.

V gene TRBV14 combines with J gene TRBJ2-7, with 10 bases that match TRBD1. Germline CDR1 and CDR2: SGHDN and FVKESK. V gave up 4 bases and J gave up 2 bases; unmatched junction bases: 5. The CDR3 length is 15 residues. CDR3 DNA: TGTGCCAGCAGCCGAACCGGGACAGGGGCCTACGAGCAGTACTTC. It translates to CASSRTGTGAYEQYF.

The chain recombines TRBV4-3 with TRBJ2-7; 13 positions match TRBD2. V lost 2 bases, J lost 6 bases, and 7 bases stayed unmatched. CDR1 is LGHNA and CDR2 is YSLEER in the germline V gene. This CDR3 comprises 16 residues. The CDR3 protein is CASSQQTSGGAGEQYF. CDR3 bases: TGCGCCAGCAGCCAACAAACTAGCGGGGGGGCCGGCGAGCAGTACTTC.

The rearrangement links TRBV6-6 to TRBJ1-6; D is unclear. Trimming left V 2 bases short and J 7 bases short, with 6 bases between. Germline assignment: CDR1 MNHNY and CDR2 SVGAGI (reference sequence). The CDR3 extends over 13 amino acids. The CDR3 nucleotides read TGTGCCAGCAGTTACGAGAGAAATTCACCCCTCCACTTT. Amino acid sequence: CASSYERNSPLHF.

V usage is TRBV28 and J usage is TRBJ1-3, with TRBD1 matching 11 bases. The CDR3 consists of 15 residues. CDR1 is MDHEN and CDR2 is SYDVKM in the germline V gene. Unmatched junction bases numbered 3, after V lost 6 bases and J lost 2 bases. The CDR3 sequence: CASRGTGGAGNTIYF. As DNA, the CDR3 is TGTGCCAGCAGGGGGACAGGGGGAGCTGGAAACACCATATATTTT.

This clone has just a few counts. The J gene is TRBJ1-2, the V gene TRBV18, with TRBD1 as a possible D gene (6 bases). Germline assignment: CDR1 KGHSH and CDR2 LQKENI. V lost 3 bases and J 8 bases, leaving 19 bases between the germline ends. The CDR3 covers 15 residues. The CDR3 region is CASSPISPGGQGYTF. CDR3 nucleotide sequence: TGTGCCAGCTCACCGATAAGCCCCGGGGGGCAGGGCTACACCTTC. The variable domain in full, with the rest retrieved from reference TRBV18 and TRBJ1-2, is NAGVMQNPRHLVRRRGQEARLRCSPMKGHSHVYWYRQLPEEGLKFMVYLQKENIIDESGMPKERFSAEFPKEGPSILRIQQVVRGDSAAYFCASSPISPGGQGYTFGSGTRLTVV.

This chain joins TRBV19 and TRBJ1-3, with D possibly TRBD1 on 5 matching bases. With 4 bases removed from V and 0 bases from J, the gap between germline ends came to 16 bases. Germline CDR1 reads LNHDA; CDR2 reads SQIVND (reference sequence). The CDR3 has 17 residues. The CDR3 nucleotides read TGTGCCAGTAGTACATCCGACTGGACACTCTCTGGAAACACCATATATTTT. It is translated as CASSTSDWTLSGNTIYF.

This chain links TRBV9 with TRBJ2-5; D ambiguous. The CDR3 loop spans 13 amino acids. Trimming took 3 bases from V and 5 from J, leaving 11 bases between them. Germline values: CDR1 SGDLS, CDR2 YYNGEE. The CDR3 DNA sequence: TGTGCCAGCAGCGGCGGCTCTGGGGAGACCCAGTACTTC. Translation gives CASSGGSGETQYF.

The rearrangement joins TRBV20-1 to TRBJ2-7; D unresolved. This CDR3 has 11 residues. With 5 bases removed from V and 1 base from J, the gap between germline ends came to 6 bases. Germline V gives CDR1 DFQATT, CDR2 SNEGSKA (reference sequence). The CDR3 nucleotides read TGCAGTGCTCCCGTGTCCTACGAGCAGTACTTC. Its protein product is CSAPVSYEQYF.

The chain uses TRBV6-2 or TRBV6-3 and TRBJ2-2; tentatively, D is TRBD1 (6 bases). CDR3 length: 17 amino acids. In germline, CDR1 is MNHEY, CDR2 SVGEGT. Trimming shortened V by 2 bases and J by 2 bases, and 15 bases separated the two germline ends. The CDR3 reads CASSYPFRGGNTGELFF. The CDR3 coding sequence is TGTGCCAGCAGTTACCCTTTCAGGGGTGGAAACACCGGGGAGCTGTTTTTT.